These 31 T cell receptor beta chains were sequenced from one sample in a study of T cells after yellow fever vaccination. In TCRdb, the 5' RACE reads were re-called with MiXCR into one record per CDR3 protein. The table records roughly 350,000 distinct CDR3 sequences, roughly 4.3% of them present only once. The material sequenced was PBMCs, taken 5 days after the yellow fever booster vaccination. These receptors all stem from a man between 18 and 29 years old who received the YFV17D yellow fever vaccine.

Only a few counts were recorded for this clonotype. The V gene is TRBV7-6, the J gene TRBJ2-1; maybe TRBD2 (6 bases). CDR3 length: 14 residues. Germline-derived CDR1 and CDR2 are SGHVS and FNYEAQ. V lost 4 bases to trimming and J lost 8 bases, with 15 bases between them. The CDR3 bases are TGTGCCAGCAGCTCGGGGACTGGGACGGATGAGCAGTTCTTC. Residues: CASSSGTGTDEQFF.

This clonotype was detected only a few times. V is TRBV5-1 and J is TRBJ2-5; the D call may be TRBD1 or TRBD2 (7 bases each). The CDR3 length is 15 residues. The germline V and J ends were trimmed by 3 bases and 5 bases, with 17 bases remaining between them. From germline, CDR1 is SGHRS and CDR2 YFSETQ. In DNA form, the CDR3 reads TGCGCCAGCAGCTCCTCGACAGGGCGGGGGGAGACCCAGTACTTC. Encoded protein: CASSSSTGRGETQYF.

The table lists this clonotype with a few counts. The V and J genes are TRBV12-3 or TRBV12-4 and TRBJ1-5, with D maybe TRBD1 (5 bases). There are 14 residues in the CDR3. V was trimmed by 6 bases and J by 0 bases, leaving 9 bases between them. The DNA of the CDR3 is TGTGCCAGCAGCCAGGACAATAGCAATCAGCCCCAGCATTTT. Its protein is CASSQDNSNQPQHF.

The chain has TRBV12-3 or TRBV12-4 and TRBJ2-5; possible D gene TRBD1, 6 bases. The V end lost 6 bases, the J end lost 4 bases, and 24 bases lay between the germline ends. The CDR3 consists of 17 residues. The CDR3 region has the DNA TGTGCCAGCAGAGGGGGTTCCGACGTGGGAATTCCAGAGACCCAGTACTTC. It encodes CASRGGSDVGIPETQYF.

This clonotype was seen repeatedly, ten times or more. This CDR3 reads CATSSLRQYF. The DNA for the CDR3 is TGTGCCACCTCCTCGCTGAGGCAGTATTTT. The chain uses TRBV6-6 and TRBJ2-3; D is unclear. The CDR3 has 10 residues. Trimming cost V 10 bases and J 11 bases, with 13 bases left between them. Per the germline V gene, CDR1 is MNHNY and CDR2 is SVGAGI (reference sequence).

The DNA for the CDR3 is TGTGCCAGCAGCTTGGTCGACAGGGAGCAGTTCTTC. The encoded protein is CASSLVDREQFF. The rearrangement uses TRBV5-5 and TRBJ2-1, with D possibly being TRBD1 (6 bases). This CDR3 is built from 12 residues. The V gene lost 0 bases and the J gene lost 10 bases, with 8 bases spanning the gap. CDR1 SGHKS and CDR2 YYEKEE come from the germline V gene (reference sequence).

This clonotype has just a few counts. The CDR3 nucleotides are TGTGCCAGCTCGAAAGACATCTCCGGCACTGAAGCTTTCTTT. Translating it yields CASSKDISGTEAFF. The chain recombines TRBV18 with TRBJ1-1, with D unclear. CDR3 size: 14 residues. CDR1 and CDR2 (germline): KGHSH, LQKENI. Trimming left V 6 bases short and J 4 bases short, with 15 bases between. Drawing the rest from reference TRBV18 and TRBJ1-1, the complete variable domain is NAGVMQNPRHLVRRRGQEARLRCSPMKGHSHVYWYRQLPEEGLKFMVYLQKENIIDESGMPKERFSAEFPKEGPSILRIQQVVRGDSAAYFCASSKDISGTEAFFGQGTRLTVV.

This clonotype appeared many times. The CDR3 spells CASSPQVTRTYNEQFF. DNA of the CDR3: TGCGCCAGCAGCCCCCAAGTTACACGTACCTACAATGAGCAGTTCTTC. V and J are TRBV5-1 and TRBJ2-1; D not resolved. V was cut by 4 bases and J by 2 bases, with 16 bases left in between. The CDR3 runs to 16 residues. Germline CDR1 and CDR2: SGHRS and YFSETQ.

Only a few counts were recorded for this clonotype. The CDR3 bases are TGTGCCAGTAGTAATCGGAGGTTCGGAGGGGAGCTGTTTTTT. It yields the protein CASSNRRFGGELFF. The chain recombines TRBV19 with TRBJ2-2, with D possibly TRBD2 on 5 matching bases. This CDR3 region has 14 residues. V was cut by 4 bases and J by 8 bases, with 14 bases left in between. Germline values: CDR1 LNHDA, CDR2 SQIVND (reference sequence).

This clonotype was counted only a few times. In DNA, the CDR3 is TGTGCCACCAGTGTCACGGACAGGGGGCGAAATGAGCAGTTCTTC. Translating gives CATSVTDRGRNEQFF. The V gene is TRBV24-1, the J gene TRBJ2-1, with TRBD1 matching 11 bases. Germline V gene sequence: CDR1 KGHDR, CDR2 SFDVKD. The junction had 6 bases not matched to a gene; V was cut back by 5 bases and J by 7 bases. This CDR3 contains 15 residues.

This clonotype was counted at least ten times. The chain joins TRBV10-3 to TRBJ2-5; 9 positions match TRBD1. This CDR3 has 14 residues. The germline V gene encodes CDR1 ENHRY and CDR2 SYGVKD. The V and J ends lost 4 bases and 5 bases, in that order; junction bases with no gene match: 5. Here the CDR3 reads CAISAGTGSETQYF. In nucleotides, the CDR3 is TGTGCCATCAGTGCAGGGACAGGGTCTGAGACCCAGTACTTC.

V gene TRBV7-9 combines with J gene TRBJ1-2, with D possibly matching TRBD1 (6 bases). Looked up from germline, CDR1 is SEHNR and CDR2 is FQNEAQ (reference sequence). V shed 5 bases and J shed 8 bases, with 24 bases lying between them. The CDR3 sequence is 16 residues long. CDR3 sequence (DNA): TGTGCCAGCAGCACAACATACAGGGATGGCCTTTGGGGCTACACCTTC. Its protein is CASSTTYRDGLWGYTF.

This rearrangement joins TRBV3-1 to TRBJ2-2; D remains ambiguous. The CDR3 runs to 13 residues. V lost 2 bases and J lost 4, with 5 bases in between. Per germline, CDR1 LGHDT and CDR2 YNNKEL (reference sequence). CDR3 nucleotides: TGTGCCAGCAGCCAACAGGTCACCGGGGAGCTGTTTTTT. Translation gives CASSQQVTGELFF. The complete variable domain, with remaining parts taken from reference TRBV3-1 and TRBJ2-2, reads DTAVSQTPKYLVTQMGNDKSIKCEQNLGHDTMYWYKQDSKKFLKIMFSYNNKELIINETVPNRFSPKSPDKAHLNLHINSLELGDSAVYFCASSQQVTGELFFGEGSRLTVL.

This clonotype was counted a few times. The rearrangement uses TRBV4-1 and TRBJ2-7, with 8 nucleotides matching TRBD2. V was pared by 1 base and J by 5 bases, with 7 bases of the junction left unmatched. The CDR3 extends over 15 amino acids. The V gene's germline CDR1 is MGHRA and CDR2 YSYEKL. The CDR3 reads CASSQVSGLANEQYV. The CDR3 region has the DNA TGCGCCAGCAGCCAAGTCTCCGGACTAGCAAACGAGCAGTACGTC.

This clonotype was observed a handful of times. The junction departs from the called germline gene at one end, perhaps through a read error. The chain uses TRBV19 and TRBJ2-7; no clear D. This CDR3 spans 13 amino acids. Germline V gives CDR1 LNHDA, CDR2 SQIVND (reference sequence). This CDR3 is CASSIAGSDEQYF. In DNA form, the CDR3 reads TGTGCCAGTAGTATAGCAGGCTCCGACGAGCAGTACTTC.

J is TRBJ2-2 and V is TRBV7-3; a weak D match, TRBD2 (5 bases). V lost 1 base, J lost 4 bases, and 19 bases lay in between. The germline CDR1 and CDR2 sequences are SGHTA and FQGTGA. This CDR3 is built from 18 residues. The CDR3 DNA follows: TGTGCCAGCAGCTTAAGGGTCGCATCTTGGAGGACCACCGGGGAGCTGTTTTTT. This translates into CASSLRVASWRTTGELFF.

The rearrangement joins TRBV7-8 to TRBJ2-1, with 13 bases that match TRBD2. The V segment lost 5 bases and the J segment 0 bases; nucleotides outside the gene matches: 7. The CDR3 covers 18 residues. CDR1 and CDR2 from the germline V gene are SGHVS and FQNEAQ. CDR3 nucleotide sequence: TGTGCCAGCAGCCCACTAGCGGGGGGGGCAAGCTCCTACAATGAGCAGTTCTTC. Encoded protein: CASSPLAGGASSYNEQFF.

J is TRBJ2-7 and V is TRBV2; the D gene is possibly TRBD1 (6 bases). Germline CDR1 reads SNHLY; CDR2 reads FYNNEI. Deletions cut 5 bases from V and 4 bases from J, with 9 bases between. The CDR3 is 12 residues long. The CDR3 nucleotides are TGTGCCAGCAGTAGGGACACGTACGAGCAGTACGTC. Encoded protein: CASSRDTYEQYV.

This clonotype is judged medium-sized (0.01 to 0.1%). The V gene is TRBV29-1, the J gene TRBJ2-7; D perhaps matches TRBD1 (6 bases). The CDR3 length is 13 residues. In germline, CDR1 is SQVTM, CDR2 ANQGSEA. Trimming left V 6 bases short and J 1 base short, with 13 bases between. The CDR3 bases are TGCAGCGTATATACAGGGTCATCCTACGAGCAGTACTTC. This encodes CSVYTGSSYEQYF.

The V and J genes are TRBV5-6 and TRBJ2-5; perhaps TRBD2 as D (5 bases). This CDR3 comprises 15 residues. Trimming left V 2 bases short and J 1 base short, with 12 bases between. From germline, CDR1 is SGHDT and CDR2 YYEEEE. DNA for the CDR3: TGTGCCAGCAGCTTTCGCGGGCGCTTCCAAGAGACCCAGTACTTC. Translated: CASSFRGRFQETQYF.

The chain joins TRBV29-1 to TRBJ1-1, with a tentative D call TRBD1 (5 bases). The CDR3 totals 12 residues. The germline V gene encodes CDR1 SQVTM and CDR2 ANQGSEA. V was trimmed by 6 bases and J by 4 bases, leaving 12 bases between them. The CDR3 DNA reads TGCAGCGTCTTCCGTGGGGGCACTGAAGCTTTCTTT. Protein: CSVFRGGTEAFF.

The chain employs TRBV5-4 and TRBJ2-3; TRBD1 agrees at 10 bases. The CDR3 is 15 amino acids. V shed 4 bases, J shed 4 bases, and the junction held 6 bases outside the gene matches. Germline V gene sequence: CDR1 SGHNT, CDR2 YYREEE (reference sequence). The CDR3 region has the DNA TGTGCCAGCAGCACTACCGGGACAGGGGCAGATACGCAGTATTTT. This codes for CASSTTGTGADTQYF.

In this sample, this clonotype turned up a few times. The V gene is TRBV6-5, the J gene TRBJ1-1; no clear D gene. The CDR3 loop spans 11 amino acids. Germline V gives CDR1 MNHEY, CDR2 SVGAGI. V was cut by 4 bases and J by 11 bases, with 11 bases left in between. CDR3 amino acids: CASSSRSGAFF. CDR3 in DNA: TGTGCCAGCAGTTCCAGGAGTGGTGCTTTCTTT.

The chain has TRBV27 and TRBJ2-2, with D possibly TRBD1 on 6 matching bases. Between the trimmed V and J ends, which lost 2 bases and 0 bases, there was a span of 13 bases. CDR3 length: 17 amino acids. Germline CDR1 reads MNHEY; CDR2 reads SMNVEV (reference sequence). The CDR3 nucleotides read TGTGCCAGCAGTTTAAGTTCTCCAGGGGCGAACACCGGGGAGCTGTTTTTT. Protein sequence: CASSLSSPGANTGELFF.

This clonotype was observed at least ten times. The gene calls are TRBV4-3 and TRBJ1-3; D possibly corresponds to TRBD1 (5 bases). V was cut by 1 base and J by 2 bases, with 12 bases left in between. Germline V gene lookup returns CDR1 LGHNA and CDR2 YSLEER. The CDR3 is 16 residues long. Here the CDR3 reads CASSQAAGTPGNTIYF. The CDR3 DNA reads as TGCGCCAGCAGCCAAGCTGCCGGGACCCCTGGAAACACCATATATTTT.

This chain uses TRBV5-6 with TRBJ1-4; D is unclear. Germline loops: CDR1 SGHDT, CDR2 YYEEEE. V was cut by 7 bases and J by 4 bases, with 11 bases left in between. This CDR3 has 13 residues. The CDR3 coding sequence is TGTGCCAGCGGGAAGGCCATTAATGAAAAACTGTTTTTT. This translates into CASGKAINEKLFF.

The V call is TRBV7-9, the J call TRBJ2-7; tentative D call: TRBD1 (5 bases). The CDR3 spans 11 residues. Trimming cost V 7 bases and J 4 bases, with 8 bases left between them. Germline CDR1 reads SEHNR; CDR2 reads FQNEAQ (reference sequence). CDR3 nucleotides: TGTGCCAGCAAGGGGAATTACGAGCAGTACTTC. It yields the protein CASKGNYEQYF.

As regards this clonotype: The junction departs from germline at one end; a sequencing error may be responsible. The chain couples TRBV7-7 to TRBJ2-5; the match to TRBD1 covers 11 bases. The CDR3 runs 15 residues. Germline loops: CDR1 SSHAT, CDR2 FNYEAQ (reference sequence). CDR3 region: CASSLAGTGGATQYF. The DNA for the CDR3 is TGTGCTAGCAGCTTAGCTGGGACAGGGGGAGCGACCCAGTACTTC.

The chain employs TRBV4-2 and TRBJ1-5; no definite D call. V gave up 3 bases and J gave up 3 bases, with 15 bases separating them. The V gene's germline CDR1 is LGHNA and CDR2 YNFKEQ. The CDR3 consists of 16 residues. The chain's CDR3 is CASSHSSGYANQPQHF. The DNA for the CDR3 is TGTGCCAGCAGCCATTCATCAGGTTACGCCAATCAGCCCCAGCATTTT.

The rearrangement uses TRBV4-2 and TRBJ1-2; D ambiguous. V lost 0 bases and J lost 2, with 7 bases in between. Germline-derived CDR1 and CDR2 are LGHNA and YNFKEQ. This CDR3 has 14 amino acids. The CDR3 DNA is TGTGCCAGCAGCCAAGAAACAAACAACTATGGCTACACCTTC. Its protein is CASSQETNNYGYTF.

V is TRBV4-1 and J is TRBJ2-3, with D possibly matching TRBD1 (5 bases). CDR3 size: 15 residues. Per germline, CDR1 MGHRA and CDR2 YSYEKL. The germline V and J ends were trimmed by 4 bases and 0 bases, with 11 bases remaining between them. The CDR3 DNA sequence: TGCGCCAGCAGCCCCCTGACAGAGAGCACAGATACGCAGTATTTT. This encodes CASSPLTESTDTQYF.